This T cell receptor (beta chain) was retrieved from a study of blood T cell repertoires in COVID-19. Study-wide context: The origin of the acute and convalescent COVID-19 samples was the United States, Italy and Spain. From T cells, B-cell-depleted T cells, or PBMCs came the material, which was cDNA or gDNA.

Per the original methods: Amplification of reference gene primers was used by the study to estimate nucleated cell counts. Sequencing was performed with immunoSEQ multiplex PCR; in TCRdb, only in-frame clones are kept and a portion is missing. V and J calls plus clone size are reproduced from that table; the DNA served to infer D and trimming. The repertoire holds roughly 100,000 clones, with roughly nine tenths as singletons. CDR3 length: 15 amino acids. Germline V gene data show CDR1 as SGHRS and CDR2 as YFSETQ. V was pared by 5 bases and J by 3 bases, with 17 bases between. V usage is TRBV5-1 and J usage is TRBJ1-1; TRBD1 is a possible D gene (5 bases). Sequencing was performed on peripheral blood. The receptor's source is a woman older than 75 with active COVID-19. The DNA for the CDR3 is TGCGCCAGCAGACACAGCAGGGCGGGGGACACTGAAGCTTTCTTT. It translates to CASRHSRAGDTEAFF.